Listed below are T cell receptor beta chains from one sample, sequenced in a study of T cell repertoires in cytomegalovirus infection. The antigens of these receptors remain unknown. TCRdb re-called the reads with MiXCR, one entry per CDR3 protein. The table has 8,000 or so distinct CDR3 sequences, roughly half seen once; the top ten hold 73%. What was sequenced was PBMCs, sequenced either directly or after in vitro stimulation (not recorded which). These TCRs come from a human donor in good health (CMV status not recorded). Some clones in this sample may be carry-over from other donors' samples. CDR3s include the opening cysteine and the closing phenylalanine or tryptophan. D genes are given only for firm matches. Only part of the rows carry a size: once, few, many, or a class if the clone is expanded.

D: .; size: few; V: TRBV29-1; J: TRBJ2-7; DNA: TGCAGCGTTGAAGATGGGGGCACATCCTACGAGCAGTACTTC; CDR3: CSVEDGGTSYEQYF
D: .; size: .; V: TRBV5-5; J: TRBJ1-2; DNA: TGTGCCAGCAGCCCGGAGGGTTCCTATGGCTACACATTC; CDR3: CASSPEGSYGYTF
D: TRBD1; size: many; V: TRBV7-3; J: TRBJ2-5; DNA: TGTGCCAGCAGCTTAGGGACAGGGGGCGGGGAGACCCAGTACTTC; CDR3: CASSLGTGGGETQYF
D: .; size: many; V: TRBV7-9; J: TRBJ2-1; DNA: TGTTCCATCAGCTTGTTGGGAATATCCTCCTACAATGAGCAGTTCTTC; CDR3: CSISLLGISSYNEQFF
D: .; size: .; V: TRBV27; J: TRBJ2-3; DNA: TGTGCCAGTCACGGAGAGACGCAGTATTGG; CDR3: CASHGETQYW
D: .; size: .; V: TRBV28; J: TRBJ2-7; DNA: TGTGCCAGCAAGGGACCTACCTCATACGAGCAGTACTTC; CDR3: CASKGPTSYEQYF
D: .; size: .; V: TRBV6-1; J: TRBJ2-7; DNA: TGTGCAAGCAGTGGATTGGAGGACCACTACGAGCAGTACTTC; CDR3: CASSGLEDHYEQYF
D: .; size: .; V: TRBV28; J: TRBJ1-3; DNA: TGTGCCAGCAGTTTATATCCGGGCTTTACTGGAAACACCATATATTTT; CDR3: CASSLYPGFTGNTIYF
D: .; size: many; V: TRBV6-6; J: TRBJ2-2; DNA: TGTGCCAGCAGTACCGGGGAGCTGTTTTTT; CDR3: CASSTGELFF
D: .; size: .; V: TRBV7-3; J: TRBJ2-2; DNA: TGTGCCAGCAGCTTACGCCCGGACCCAGCGATAGAGCTGTTTTTT; CDR3: CASSLRPDPAIELFF
D: .; size: .; V: TRBV27; J: TRBJ1-2; DNA: TGTGCCAGCAGTTTATCGAGGAGCTATGGCTACACCTTC; CDR3: CASSLSRSYGYTF
D: TRBD1; size: .; V: TRBV27; J: TRBJ2-2; DNA: TGTGCCAGCAGCAATGGACAGGGAGGGGAGCTGTTTTTT; CDR3: CASSNGQGGELFF
D: TRBD2; size: .; V: TRBV11-2; J: TRBJ2-7; DNA: TGTGCCAGCAGCCCCGGGACTAGCGGGAGGAGCGAGCAGTACTTC; CDR3: CASSPGTSGRSEQYF
D: TRBD2; size: .; V: TRBV3-1; J: TRBJ2-1; DNA: TGTGCCAGCAGCCTGGGACTAGCTTACAATGAGCAGTTCTTC; CDR3: CASSLGLAYNEQFF
D: TRBD1; size: many; V: TRBV7-9; J: TRBJ1-5; DNA: TGTGCCAGCAGCCAAGACAGGGGTCAGCCCCAGCATTTT; CDR3: CASSQDRGQPQHF
D: .; size: .; V: TRBV20-1; J: TRBJ1-5; DNA: TGCAGTTCTGAAGCTTGGGCAGGGGAGCAGCCCCAGCCTTTT; CDR3: CSSEAWAGEQPQPF
D: .; size: .; V: TRBV29-1; J: TRBJ1-2; DNA: TGCAGCGTTGAAAATTGTGGTGGCATCGCTAACTATGGCTACACCTTC; CDR3: CSVENCGGIANYGYTF
D: TRBD1; size: medium-sized; V: TRBV4-2; J: TRBJ1-2; DNA: TGTGCCAGCAGCCAAGCAGGGGTGGACAGGGTCGAACTAATCCTAAAGCTAAACTATGGCTACACCTTC; CDR3: CASSQAGVDRVELILKLNYGYTF
D: TRBD1; size: once; V: TRBV7-3; J: TRBJ2-7; DNA: TGTGCCAGCATACCGGGACAGACTTTCTACGAGAAGTACTTC; CDR3: CASIPGQTFYEKYF
D: TRBD1; size: few; V: TRBV7-6; J: TRBJ2-1; DNA: TGTGCCAGCAGCCCGTCTTCAGGGGGAAGAAGGAATGAGCAGTTCTTC; CDR3: CASSPSSGGRRNEQFF
D: TRBD1; size: few; V: TRBV9; J: TRBJ1-2; DNA: TGTGCCAGCAGCGTAGAGGGAGGGACAGGGGTCGGCACCTTC; CDR3: CASSVEGGTGVGTF
D: .; size: .; V: TRBV27; J: TRBJ2-7; DNA: TGTGCCAGAAGTGAGGGTAGCTCCTACGAGATGTACTTC; CDR3: CARSEGSSYEMYF
D: .; size: .; V: TRBV7-9; J: TRBJ2-1; DNA: TGTGCCAGTAGCTTACGCGGCGAGAGCTCTTACAATGAGCAGTGCTTC; CDR3: CASSLRGESSYNEQCF
D: TRBD1; size: few; V: TRBV7-2; J: TRBJ2-5; DNA: TGTGCCAGCAGCCAGGGACAGGGAGGGGAGACCCAGTACTTC; CDR3: CASSQGQGGETQYF
D: .; size: many; V: TRBV5-4; J: TRBJ1-6; DNA: TGTGCCAGCAGCCGAGGGGGGGCTCCTAATTCACCCCTCCACTTT; CDR3: CASSRGGAPNSPLHF
D: .; size: .; V: TRBV7-8; J: TRBJ2-5; DNA: TGTGCCAGCAGCGGCTCACGACCGGTTGAGACCCAGTACTTC; CDR3: CASSGSRPVETQYF
D: .; size: .; V: TRBV27; J: TRBJ1-5; DNA: TGTGCCCTCAGTGCAGGGTCTGGGCATCCCCATCATTTT; CDR3: CALSAGSGHPHHF
D: .; size: many; V: TRBV29-1; J: TRBJ2-1; DNA: TGCAGCGCGTGCGCGAGGGGGGCGGGAATTATTGCGGAGAATGAGCAGTTCTTC; CDR3: CSACARGAGIIAENEQFF
D: .; size: many; V: TRBV6-1; J: TRBJ1-2; DNA: TGTGCCAGCAGGGTCTACGGTGGCTACACCTTC; CDR3: CASRVYGGYTF
D: .; size: .; V: TRBV14; J: TRBJ2-1; DNA: TGTGCCAGCAGCCATTTGGGGCCGACCTACAATGAGCAGTTCTTC; CDR3: CASSHLGPTYNEQFF
D: TRBD1; size: once; V: TRBV10-3; J: TRBJ2-7; DNA: TGTGCCATCAGCAGGGACAGGGAGTCCTACGAGCAGTACTTC; CDR3: CAISRDRESYEQYF
D: .; size: few; V: TRBV7-6; J: TRBJ2-1; DNA: TGTGCCAGCAGCTTCAGGAACAATGAGCAGTTCTTC; CDR3: CASSFRNNEQFF
D: .; size: many; V: TRBV7-9; J: TRBJ2-3; DNA: TGTGCCAGCAGCTTAAAAAGGAATTCGGGGGCCTCCACAGATACGCAGTATTTT; CDR3: CASSLKRNSGASTDTQYF
D: .; size: .; V: TRBV7-2; J: TRBJ2-7; DNA: TGTGCCAGCAGCAACGACAGGACCCTTGGCGAGCAGTACTTC; CDR3: CASSNDRTLGEQYF
D: TRBD1; size: once; V: TRBV12-3/TRBV12-4; J: TRBJ2-7; DNA: TGTGCCAGCAGCTGCCCGGACAGGGGGCCCTACGAGCAGTACTTC; CDR3: CASSCPDRGPYEQYF
D: .; size: .; V: TRBV10-3; J: TRBJ2-5; DNA: TGTGCCATCAGGGTCAGGGAGGAGGAAGAGACCCAGTACTTC; CDR3: CAIRVREEEETQYF
D: .; size: few; V: TRBV7-2; J: TRBJ2-2; DNA: TGTGCCAGCAGCTCTAACAGCGGGGAGCTGTTTTTT; CDR3: CASSSNSGELFF
D: .; size: few; V: TRBV7-8; J: TRBJ2-5; DNA: TGTGCCAGCAGCTTATTTTGGGAGACCCAGTACTTC; CDR3: CASSLFWETQYF
D: TRBD2; size: few; V: TRBV7-2; J: TRBJ2-7; DNA: TGTGCCAGCAGCTTAGAGGGGTCTAGCGGGGCCCCCTACGAGCAGTACTTC; CDR3: CASSLEGSSGAPYEQYF
D: .; size: few; V: TRBV6-2/TRBV6-3; J: TRBJ1-1; DNA: TGTGCCAGCAGCCAAGGGAGACAGGCTTTCTTT; CDR3: CASSQGRQAFF
D: .; size: many; V: TRBV7-2; J: TRBJ1-6; DNA: TGTGCCAGCAGCTTTTGGGGTCTCCCCCTCCACTTT; CDR3: CASSFWGLPLHF
D: TRBD2; size: once; V: TRBV7-9; J: TRBJ2-1; DNA: TGTGCCAGCATCTTTTTGGGACTATCCACCAACAATGAGCAGTTCTTC; CDR3: CASIFLGLSTNNEQFF